Following are 6 T cell receptor beta chains from one sample sequenced in a study of technical replicates of blood from a handful of donors. Method: immunoSEQ multiplex PCR; TCRdb's copy keeps in-frame clones and lacks some. Among under 85,000 clones listed, over 85% were seen once. The sequencing sample was made of T cells isolated from PBMCs. These receptors all come from a human donor in good health.

V gene TRBV28 combines with J gene TRBJ1-2, with TRBD1 matching 7 bases. Per the germline V gene, CDR1 is MDHEN and CDR2 is SYDVKM. V lost 2 bases to trimming and J lost 1 base; unmatched junction nucleotides: 19. The CDR3 runs to 20 residues. The chain's CDR3 is CASSLGQGVPWKGFNYGYTF. DNA for the CDR3: TGTGCCAGCAGTTTAGGGCAGGGGGTCCCCTGGAAGGGTTTTAACTATGGCTACACCTTC.

A word on this clone: Its ends do not fully match the called genes, so a read error is possible. The V call is TRBV11-3, the J call TRBJ2-1; D may be TRBD2 (6 bases). Germline-derived CDR1 and CDR2 are SGHNT and YENEEA. The length of the CDR3 is 14 residues. The CDR3 region has the DNA TGTGCCAGCAGCCCAAGGGACTCCCACAATGAGCAGTTCTTC. Its protein product is CASSPRDSHNEQFF.

This chain connects TRBV15 to TRBJ2-3, with TRBD2 as a possible D gene (5 bases). Germline V gene lookup returns CDR1 LNHNV and CDR2 YYDKDF (reference sequence). CDR3 length equals 13 residues. With 1 base removed from V and 6 bases from J, the gap between germline ends came to 8 bases. The CDR3 nucleotides read TGTGCCACCAGCAGAGGAGGGAAGGATACGCAGTATTTT. As protein: CATSRGGKDTQYF.

V usage is TRBV11-2 and J usage is TRBJ2-7, with D tentatively TRBD1 (6 bases). The CDR3 totals 14 residues. In germline, CDR1 is SGHAT, CDR2 FQNNGV. The ends were cut back, 2 bases at V and 5 bases at J, with 13 bases in the middle. CDR3 sequence: CASSLWTASDEQYF. The CDR3 nucleotides are TGTGCCAGCAGCTTATGGACAGCGAGCGACGAGCAGTACTTC.

The chain carries TRBV11-2 and TRBJ2-3, with 7 bases aligning to TRBD1. The CDR3 sequence is 16 residues long. V lost 1 base, J lost 4 bases, and 8 bases stayed unmatched. The germline gives CDR1 SGHAT, CDR2 FQNNGV. This chain's CDR3 is CASSLAAGGFSDTQYF. As DNA, the CDR3 is TGTGCCAGCAGCTTAGCAGCAGGGGGATTTTCAGATACGCAGTATTTT.

The chain carries TRBV19 and TRBJ1-5, with TRBD1 identical over 7 bases. The germline CDR1 and CDR2 sequences are LNHDA and SQIVND (reference sequence). The ends lost 10 bases at V and 3 bases at J; junction bases unmatched: 6. The CDR3 length is 13 residues. CDR3 nucleotide sequence: TGTGCCACCCGGGACAGCTTCAATCAGCCCCAGCATTTT. Translating it yields CATRDSFNQPQHF.